Listed below are T cell receptor beta chains from one sample, sequenced in a study of T cells after yellow fever vaccination. MiXCR was run by TCRdb on the 5' RACE reads, yielding one entry per CDR3 protein. The repertoire holds hundreds of thousands of distinct CDR3 sequences, with 12% as singletons. Sequencing used CD4+ T cells sorted from PBMCs, obtained 15 days after the yellow fever booster vaccination. Receptors were obtained from a young man who received the YFV17D yellow fever vaccine. Each CDR3 is given with its conserved first and last residue. The order of the fields is J gene, clone size, D gene, V gene, CDR3 protein, CDR3 DNA. The D gene is left open where the match is weak. Clone size appears in some rows only: once, few, many, or a class for an expanded clone.

TRBJ2-2	many	NA	TRBV5-1	CASSPQGDTGELFF	TGCGCCAGCAGCCCACAGGGTGACACCGGGGAGCTGTTTTTT
TRBJ2-1	NA	TRBD2	TRBV7-2	CASSLVGTSDEQFF	TGTGCCAGCAGCTTAGTAGGGACTAGCGATGAGCAGTTCTTC
TRBJ1-5	NA	NA	TRBV2	CASSPLHSNQPQHF	TGTGCCAGCAGTCCGTTACATAGCAATCAGCCCCAGCATTTT
TRBJ1-2	NA	NA	TRBV7-9	CASSFDEFNYGYTF	TGTGCCAGCAGCTTTGATGAATTCAACTATGGCTACACCTTC
TRBJ2-7	NA	NA	TRBV29-1	CSVSGGRSYEQYF	TGCAGCGTTTCAGGAGGACGGAGCTACGAGCAGTACTTC
TRBJ2-7	NA	NA	TRBV12-3/TRBV12-4	CASRQGSVGEQYF	TGTGCCAGCAGACAGGGATCCGTTGGCGAGCAGTACTTC
TRBJ2-2	NA	NA	TRBV28	CASSYFRKVGELFF	TGTGCCAGCAGTTACTTCAGGAAAGTCGGGGAGCTGTTTTTT
TRBJ2-2	many	TRBD2	TRBV5-1	CASSLNGGADGELFF	TGCGCCAGCAGCTTGAACGGGGGGGCCGACGGGGAGCTGTTTTTT
TRBJ2-3	many	TRBD1	TRBV11-2	CASSLVTGQGSDTQYF	TGTGCCAGCAGCTTAGTAACGGGACAGGGGTCAGATACGCAGTATTTT
TRBJ1-2	NA	NA	TRBV3-1	CASSQDGYSYYGYTF	TGTGCCAGCAGCCAAGACGGGTACAGCTACTATGGCTACACCTTC
TRBJ2-2	many	NA	TRBV5-1	CASSWEYTGELFF	TGCGCCAGCAGCTGGGAATACACCGGGGAGCTGTTTTTT
TRBJ1-6	many	NA	TRBV6-5	CASRWTGLGSPLHF	TGTGCCAGCAGATGGACTGGATTGGGGTCACCCCTCCACTTT
TRBJ2-7	few	NA	TRBV7-2	CASSLSPLEQYF	TGTGCCAGCAGCTTATCCCCCCTCGAGCAGTACTTC
TRBJ2-3	NA	TRBD1	TRBV6-6	CASRDRAGTDTQYF	TGTGCCAGCAGGGACAGGGCTGGCACAGATACGCAGTATTTT
TRBJ2-1	many	TRBD2	TRBV4-3	CASSLWEGYSYNEQFF	TGCGCCAGCAGCCTCTGGGAGGGCTACTCCTACAATGAGCAGTTCTTC
TRBJ2-2	NA	NA	TRBV20-1	CSAREPGTMNTGELFF	TGCAGTGCTAGGGAGCCCGGGACAATGAACACCGGGGAGCTGTTTTTT
TRBJ1-5	NA	NA	TRBV5-5	CASSLRGVGQPQHF	TGTGCCAGCAGCTTAAGGGGGGTCGGTCAGCCCCAGCATTTT
TRBJ2-5	many	NA	TRBV29-1	CSVMRGPQETQYF	TGCAGCGTGATGCGGGGGCCCCAAGAGACCCAGTACTTC
TRBJ1-1	NA	NA	TRBV18	CASSEGLRAEAFF	TGTGCCAGCTCGGAGGGCCTGCGGGCTGAAGCTTTCTTT
TRBJ1-3	NA	NA	TRBV6-5	CASMGAGITPGNTIYF	TGTGCCAGCATGGGGGCAGGTATTACTCCTGGAAACACCATATATTTT
TRBJ1-5	NA	TRBD1	TRBV28	CASSSRQGAHQPLHF	TGTGCCAGCAGTTCAAGACAGGGGGCCCACCAGCCCCTGCATTTT
TRBJ1-5	NA	TRBD1	TRBV5-1	CASSRTGAGNQPQHF	TGCGCCAGCAGCCGGACAGGGGCTGGCAATCAGCCCCAGCATTTT
TRBJ2-1	few	NA	TRBV20-1	CRTGTDNNEQFF	TGCAGGACCGGGACGGATAACAATGAGCAGTTCTTC
TRBJ1-6	NA	NA	TRBV5-1	CASSSGSRDSPLHF	TGCGCCAGCAGCTCCGGCTCGCGGGATTCACCCCTCCACTTT
TRBJ1-5	NA	NA	TRBV25-1	CAGAPRDARNQPQHF	TGTGCCGGAGCCCCCAGGGACGCTCGAAATCAGCCCCAGCATTTT
TRBJ2-2	NA	TRBD2	TRBV4-3	CASSQDSGGLPGELFF	TGCGCCAGCAGCCAAGATAGCGGGGGACTCCCCGGGGAGCTGTTTTTT
TRBJ1-2	NA	NA	TRBV27	CASSFSGGDPYGYTF	TGTGCCAGCAGTTTCTCCGGTGGGGACCCCTATGGCTACACCTTC
TRBJ1-1	NA	NA	TRBV5-1	CASRDMDTEAFF	TGCGCCTCCCGGGACATGGACACTGAAGCTTTCTTT
TRBJ1-1	few	NA	TRBV4-3	CASSQDHEGHTEAFF	TGCGCCAGCAGCCAAGATCACGAGGGGCACACTGAAGCTTTCTTT
TRBJ2-3	NA	NA	TRBV5-1	CASSSRDPTDTQYF	TGCGCCAGCAGCTCCCGGGACCCCACAGATACGCAGTATTTT
TRBJ1-2	many	NA	TRBV5-1	CASSLIGEGVYGYTF	TGCGCCAGCAGCTTGATCGGGGAAGGGGTCTATGGCTACACCTTC